This TCR beta chain appears in the sequencing data of a study of identical twins. Study-level findings and limits: Excess sharing by twins proved weaker in beta out-of-frame sequences.

In this sample, this clonotype turned up a few times. Its antigen is not identified. TCRdb re-called the 5' RACE reads through MiXCR, storing one row per CDR3 protein. The data show some 500,000 distinct CDR3 sequences, 22% seen once. The CDR3 spans 13 residues. Between the trimmed V and J ends, which lost 1 base and 2 bases, there was a span of 5 bases. In germline, CDR1 is MGHDK, CDR2 SYGVNS. This same sample was also taken into another study, of T cells expressing NK-cell markers. In that study: The study sequenced eight donors, seven HCMV-seropositive and one seronegative.

This TCR was recovered from a woman aged 18-29 years in good health. V gene TRBV25-1 combines with J gene TRBJ2-5; D not certain. The specimen sequenced was CD4+ T cells sorted from blood. In nucleotides, the CDR3 is TGTGCCAGCAGTGAATTCGGTCAAGAGACCCAGTACTTC. It yields the protein CASSEFGQETQYF.